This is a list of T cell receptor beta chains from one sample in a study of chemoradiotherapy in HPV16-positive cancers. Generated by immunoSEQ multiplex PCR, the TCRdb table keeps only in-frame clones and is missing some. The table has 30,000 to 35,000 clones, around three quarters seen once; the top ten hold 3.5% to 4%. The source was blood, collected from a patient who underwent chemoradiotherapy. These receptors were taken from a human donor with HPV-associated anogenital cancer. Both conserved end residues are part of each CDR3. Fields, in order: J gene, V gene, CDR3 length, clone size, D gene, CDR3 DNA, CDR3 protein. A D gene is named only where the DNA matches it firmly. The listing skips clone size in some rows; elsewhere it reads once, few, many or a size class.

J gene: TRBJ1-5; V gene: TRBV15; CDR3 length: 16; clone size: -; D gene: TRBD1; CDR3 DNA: TGTGCCACCAGCAGGAATCAGGGGGCGAGAAATCAGCCCCAGCATTTT; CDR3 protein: CATSRNQGARNQPQHF
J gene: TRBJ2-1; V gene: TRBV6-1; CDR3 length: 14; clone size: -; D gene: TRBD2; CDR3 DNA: TGTGCCAGCAGTACCGGGACTAGCAGCCATGAGCAGTTCTTC; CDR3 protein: CASSTGTSSHEQFF
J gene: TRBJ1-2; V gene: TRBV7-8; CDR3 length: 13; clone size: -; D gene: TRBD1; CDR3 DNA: TGTGCCAGCAGCTTAGACAGGGGTGCCGGCTACACCTTC; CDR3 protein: CASSLDRGAGYTF
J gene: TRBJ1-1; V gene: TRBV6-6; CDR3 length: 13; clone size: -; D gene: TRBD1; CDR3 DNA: TGTGCCAGCAGACAGGGGATGAACACTGAAGCTTTCTTT; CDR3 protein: CASRQGMNTEAFF
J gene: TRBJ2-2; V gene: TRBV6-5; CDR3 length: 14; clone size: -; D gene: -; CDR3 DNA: TGTGCCAGCAGTTCCTTGTTCGGCACCGGGGAGCTGTTTTTT; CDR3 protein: CASSSLFGTGELFF
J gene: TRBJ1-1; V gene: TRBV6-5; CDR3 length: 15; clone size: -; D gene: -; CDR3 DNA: TGTGCCAGCAGTTACTCGATGCTAAGCCACACTGAAGCTTTCTTT; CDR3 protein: CASSYSMLSHTEAFF
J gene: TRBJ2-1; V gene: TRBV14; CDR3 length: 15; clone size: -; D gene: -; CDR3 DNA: TGTGCCAGCAGCCAATTTATGTTGGGCTACAATGAGCAGTTCTTC; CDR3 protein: CASSQFMLGYNEQFF
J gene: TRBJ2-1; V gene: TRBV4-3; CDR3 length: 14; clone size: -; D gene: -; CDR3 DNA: TGCGCCAGCAGCCAAGATTCCCGCGACAATGAGCAGTTCTTC; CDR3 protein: CASSQDSRDNEQFF
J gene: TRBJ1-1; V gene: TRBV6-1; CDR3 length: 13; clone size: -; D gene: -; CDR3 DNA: TGTGCCAGCATGAGACAGCCGAACACTGAAGCTTTCTTT; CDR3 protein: CASMRQPNTEAFF
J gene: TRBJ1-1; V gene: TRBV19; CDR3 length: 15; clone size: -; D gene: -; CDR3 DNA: TGTGCCACCTCCTCACCCGGGGGGTGGCACACTGAAGCTTTCTTT; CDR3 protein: CATSSPGGWHTEAFF
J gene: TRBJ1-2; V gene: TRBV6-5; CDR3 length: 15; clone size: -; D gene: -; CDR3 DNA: TGTGCCAGCAGCTCCGTTCCGGGGGGGACCTATGGCTACACCTTC; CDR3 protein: CASSSVPGGTYGYTF
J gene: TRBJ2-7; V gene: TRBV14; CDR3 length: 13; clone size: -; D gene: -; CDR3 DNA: TGTGCCAGCAGCCAAGGGCACTCCTACGAGCAGTACTTC; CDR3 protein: CASSQGHSYEQYF
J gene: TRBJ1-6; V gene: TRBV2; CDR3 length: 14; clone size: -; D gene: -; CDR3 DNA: TGTGCCAGCGGGTCGAGACAGGAGAGGTCACCCCTCCACTTT; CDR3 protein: CASGSRQERSPLHF
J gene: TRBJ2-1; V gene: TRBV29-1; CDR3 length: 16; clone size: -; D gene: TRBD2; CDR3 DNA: TGCAGCGTTAGGACTAGCGGGGGGAGCTCCTACAATGAGCAGTTCTTC; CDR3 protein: CSVRTSGGSSYNEQFF
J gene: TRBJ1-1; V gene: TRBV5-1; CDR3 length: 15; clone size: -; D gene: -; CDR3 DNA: TGCGCCAGCAGCTTGGGGGGCTTAGTGAACACTGAAGCTTTCTTT; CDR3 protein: CASSLGGLVNTEAFF
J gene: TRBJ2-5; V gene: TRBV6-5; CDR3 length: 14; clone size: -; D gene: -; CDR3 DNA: TGTGCCAGCAGAGCGGGTGGGCAGGGGCCGACCCAGTACTTC; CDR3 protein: CASRAGGQGPTQYF
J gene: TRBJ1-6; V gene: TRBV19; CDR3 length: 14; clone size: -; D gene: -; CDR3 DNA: TGTGCCAGTAGTGGTACGAAAGGAGATTCACCCCTCCACTTT; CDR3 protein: CASSGTKGDSPLHF
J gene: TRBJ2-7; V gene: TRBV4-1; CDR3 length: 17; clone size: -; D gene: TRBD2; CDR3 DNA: TGCGCCAGCAGCCAAGATTTACCTAGCGGGGGCTCCTACGAGCAGTACTTC; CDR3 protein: CASSQDLPSGGSYEQYF
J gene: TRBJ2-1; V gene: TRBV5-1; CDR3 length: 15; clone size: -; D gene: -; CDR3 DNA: TGCGCCAGCAGCTTGGACGGGGTACCCTACAATGAGCAGTTCTTC; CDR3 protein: CASSLDGVPYNEQFF
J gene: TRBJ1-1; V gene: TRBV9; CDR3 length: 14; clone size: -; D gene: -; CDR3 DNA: TGTGCCAGCAGCGTAGTGGGAGCTTACACTGAAGCTTTCTTT; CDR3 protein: CASSVVGAYTEAFF
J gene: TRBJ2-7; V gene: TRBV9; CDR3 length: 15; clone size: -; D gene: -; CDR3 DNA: TGTGCCAGCAGCGTAGAGGTGGGGGGGCCCCACGAGCAGTACTTC; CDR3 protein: CASSVEVGGPHEQYF
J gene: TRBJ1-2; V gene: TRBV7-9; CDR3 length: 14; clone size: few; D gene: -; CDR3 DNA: TGTGCCAGCAGCCCTGGGGGTGGACCCTATGGCTACACCTTC; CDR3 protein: CASSPGGGPYGYTF
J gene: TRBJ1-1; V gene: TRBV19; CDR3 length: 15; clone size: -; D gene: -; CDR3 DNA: TGTGCCAGTCGAAACCCAGCGAGGGGAGGCCCTGAAGCTTTCTTT; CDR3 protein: CASRNPARGGPEAFF
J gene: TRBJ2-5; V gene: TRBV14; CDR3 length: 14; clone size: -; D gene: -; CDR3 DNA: TGTGCCAGCAGCCAAGATATAGGCGGGGAGACCCAGTACTTC; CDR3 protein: CASSQDIGGETQYF
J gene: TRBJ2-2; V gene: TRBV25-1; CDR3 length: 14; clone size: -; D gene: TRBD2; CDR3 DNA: TGTGCCAGCAGTGTGGCGGGGGGCACCGGGGAGCTGTTTTTT; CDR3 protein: CASSVAGGTGELFF
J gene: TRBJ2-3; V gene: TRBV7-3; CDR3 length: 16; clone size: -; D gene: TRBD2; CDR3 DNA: TGTGCCAGCAGCTTGGGACTAGCGGGGGGCACAGATACGCAGTATTTT; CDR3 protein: CASSLGLAGGTDTQYF
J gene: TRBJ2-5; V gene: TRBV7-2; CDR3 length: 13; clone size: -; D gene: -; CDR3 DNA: TGTGCCAGCAACATCCTAGCAATGGAGACCCAGTACTTC; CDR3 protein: CASNILAMETQYF
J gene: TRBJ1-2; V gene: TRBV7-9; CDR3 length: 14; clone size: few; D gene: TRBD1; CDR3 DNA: TGTGCCAGCAGCATGGAGGGACAGTACTATGGCTACACCTTC; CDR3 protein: CASSMEGQYYGYTF